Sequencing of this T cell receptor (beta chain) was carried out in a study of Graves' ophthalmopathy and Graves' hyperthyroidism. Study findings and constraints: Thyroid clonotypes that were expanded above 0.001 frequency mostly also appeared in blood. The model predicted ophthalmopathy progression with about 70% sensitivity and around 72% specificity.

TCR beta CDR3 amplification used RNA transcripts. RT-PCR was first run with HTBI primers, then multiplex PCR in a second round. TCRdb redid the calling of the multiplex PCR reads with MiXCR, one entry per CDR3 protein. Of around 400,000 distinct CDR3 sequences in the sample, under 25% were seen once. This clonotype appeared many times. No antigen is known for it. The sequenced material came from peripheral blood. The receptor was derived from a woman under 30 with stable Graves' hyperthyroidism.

The chain's CDR3 is CSGEGVEEAFF. CDR3 DNA sequence: TGCAGCGGAGAGGGTGTAGAGGAAGCTTTCTTT. The rearrangement uses TRBV29-1 and TRBJ1-1; no clear D gene. The CDR3 has 11 residues. Germline CDR1 is SQVTM and CDR2 is ANQGSEA. Trimming stripped 7 bases from V and 8 bases from J, with 14 bases between.